The rows below give T cell receptor beta chains drawn from one sample of a study of blood T cell repertoires in COVID-19. Generated by immunoSEQ multiplex PCR, the TCRdb table keeps only in-frame clones and is missing some. The table lists hundreds of thousands of clones, around 80% of them singletons. Sequencing was performed on PBMCs or T cells enriched from blood (not recorded which). Source of these receptors: a man younger than 45 with acute COVID-19. Each CDR3 is given with its conserved first and last residue. The D gene is left open where the match is weak. Not every row has a clone size; where given, it reads once, few, many or a size class.

abundance: -
j_gene: TRBJ2-4
d_gene: -
v_gene: TRBV19
CDR3nt: TGTGCCAGTAGTACAAACAGGTTAACTAAAAACATTCAGTACTTC
CDR3aa: CASSTNRLTKNIQYF

abundance: -
j_gene: TRBJ2-7
d_gene: TRBD1
v_gene: TRBV11-1
CDR3nt: TGTGCCAGCAGCAGATCGGACAGGGGGGAAACCTACGAGCAGTACTTC
CDR3aa: CASSRSDRGETYEQYF

abundance: -
j_gene: TRBJ1-6
d_gene: -
v_gene: TRBV2
CDR3nt: TGTGCCAGCAGTGAGTTAGGACCATCGGGATCACCCCTCCACTTT
CDR3aa: CASSELGPSGSPLHF

abundance: -
j_gene: TRBJ2-1
d_gene: -
v_gene: TRBV2
CDR3nt: TGTGCCAGCAGGATAGGGAGCTCCTACAATGAGCAGTTCTTC
CDR3aa: CASRIGSSYNEQFF

abundance: once
j_gene: TRBJ1-3
d_gene: -
v_gene: TRBV3-1/TRBV3-2
CDR3nt: TGTGCCAGCAGCCAAGCAGGAAACACCATATATTTT
CDR3aa: CASSQAGNTIYF

abundance: -
j_gene: TRBJ1-6
d_gene: -
v_gene: TRBV4-1
CDR3nt: TGCGCCAGCAGCCCTCTGGAGGTTTGGAATTCACCCCTCCACTTT
CDR3aa: CASSPLEVWNSPLHF

abundance: -
j_gene: TRBJ2-5
d_gene: TRBD2
v_gene: TRBV5-1
CDR3nt: TGCGCCAGCAGCTTGCGGGGACTAGGGGGGGAGACCCAGTACTTC
CDR3aa: CASSLRGLGGETQYF

abundance: few
j_gene: TRBJ1-5
d_gene: -
v_gene: TRBV19
CDR3nt: TGTGCCAGTAGTATAGATTCGACCCGTGAGGGGCCCCAGCATTTT
CDR3aa: CASSIDSTREGPQHF

abundance: -
j_gene: TRBJ2-5
d_gene: -
v_gene: TRBV2
CDR3nt: TGTGCCAGCAGTGTGTATCGGGTGCAAGAGACCCAGTACTTC
CDR3aa: CASSVYRVQETQYF

abundance: -
j_gene: TRBJ1-5
d_gene: -
v_gene: TRBV19
CDR3nt: TGTGCCAGTAGTATAGGTGTCAGGGGCAATCAGCCCCAGCATTTT
CDR3aa: CASSIGVRGNQPQHF

abundance: -
j_gene: TRBJ2-7
d_gene: -
v_gene: TRBV11-2
CDR3nt: TGTGCCAGCAGCTTAGAGTCCCAATACGAGCAGTACTTC
CDR3aa: CASSLESQYEQYF

abundance: once
j_gene: TRBJ1-4
d_gene: -
v_gene: TRBV21-1
CDR3nt: TGTGCCAGCAGCTGGAGCGAGACAGCTAATGAAAAACTGTTTTTT
CDR3aa: CASSWSETANEKLFF

abundance: once
j_gene: TRBJ2-5
d_gene: TRBD2
v_gene: TRBV11-2
CDR3nt: TGTGCCAGCAGCTTAGTAGTAGCGGGGGCTTTAGAGGAGACCCAGTACTTC
CDR3aa: CASSLVVAGALEETQYF

abundance: -
j_gene: TRBJ2-3
d_gene: -
v_gene: TRBV5-1
CDR3nt: TGCGCCAGCACCCCGACAAACACGAGAGATACGCAGTATTTT
CDR3aa: CASTPTNTRDTQYF

abundance: -
j_gene: TRBJ2-1
d_gene: -
v_gene: TRBV7-3
CDR3nt: TGTGCCAGCAGCTTGGTAGCCTCCGATAGGAATGAGCAGTTCTTC
CDR3aa: CASSLVASDRNEQFF

abundance: -
j_gene: TRBJ1-1
d_gene: TRBD1
v_gene: TRBV3-1/TRBV3-2
CDR3nt: TGTGCCAGCAGCCCGGGACAGGGTTGGACTGAAGCTTTCTTT
CDR3aa: CASSPGQGWTEAFF

abundance: -
j_gene: TRBJ2-5
d_gene: TRBD2
v_gene: TRBV7-9
CDR3nt: TGTGCCAGCAGGTTAGCGGGGGGGAACCAAGAGACCCAGTACTTC
CDR3aa: CASRLAGGNQETQYF

abundance: -
j_gene: TRBJ2-5
d_gene: -
v_gene: TRBV12-2
CDR3nt: TGTGCAAGTCGCTTAGAGAGAGGGGACAGGGGGCGGGAAGAGACCCAGTACTTC
CDR3aa: CASRLERGDRGREETQYF

abundance: -
j_gene: TRBJ1-6
d_gene: TRBD1
v_gene: TRBV5-1
CDR3nt: TGCGCCAGCAGCTCGACCGGGACAGCGAATTCACCCCTCCACTTT
CDR3aa: CASSSTGTANSPLHF

abundance: -
j_gene: TRBJ2-5
d_gene: -
v_gene: TRBV24-1
CDR3nt: TGTGCCACCAGTGATGGGTCCGGGGTGCACCAAGAGACCCAGTACTTC
CDR3aa: CATSDGSGVHQETQYF

abundance: -
j_gene: TRBJ1-1
d_gene: -
v_gene: TRBV27
CDR3nt: TGTGCCAGCATGGCAGCGGCCTCCACTGAAGCTTTCTTT
CDR3aa: CASMAAASTEAFF

abundance: -
j_gene: TRBJ2-6
d_gene: TRBD1
v_gene: TRBV5-1
CDR3nt: TGCGCCAGCAACCTCGGGACAGACCTTTCTGGGGCCAACGTCCTGACTTTC
CDR3aa: CASNLGTDLSGANVLTF

abundance: -
j_gene: TRBJ2-7
d_gene: -
v_gene: TRBV11-2
CDR3nt: TGTGCCAGCAGCTCGTCTCTCCACCAGTCCTACGAGCAGTACTTC
CDR3aa: CASSSSLHQSYEQYF

abundance: -
j_gene: TRBJ2-3
d_gene: -
v_gene: TRBV14
CDR3nt: TGTGCCAGCAGCCAAGAGGACAGCCTCTGGCTCGACACAGATACGCAGTATTTT
CDR3aa: CASSQEDSLWLDTDTQYF

abundance: -
j_gene: TRBJ1-1
d_gene: -
v_gene: TRBV6-1
CDR3nt: TGTGCCAGCAGTGAAGATAGGAACAGAGAAGCTTTCTTT
CDR3aa: CASSEDRNREAFF

abundance: -
j_gene: TRBJ1-5
d_gene: -
v_gene: TRBV27
CDR3nt: TGTGCCAGCGGGGGGACCCTGGGCGATCAGCCCCAGCATTTT
CDR3aa: CASGGTLGDQPQHF

abundance: -
j_gene: TRBJ2-2
d_gene: -
v_gene: TRBV30
CDR3nt: TGTGCCTGGAGCGCGGGTGCCGGGGAGCTGTTTTTT
CDR3aa: CAWSAGAGELFF

abundance: -
j_gene: TRBJ1-3
d_gene: TRBD1
v_gene: TRBV10-3
CDR3nt: TGTGCCATCAGCTCTGGAGGGGACCGACAGGGGGGAAACACCATATATTTT
CDR3aa: CAISSGGDRQGGNTIYF

abundance: -
j_gene: TRBJ2-5
d_gene: TRBD2
v_gene: TRBV5-4
CDR3nt: TGTGCCAGCAGCTTGGTGAGCGGGGGGGGCCAGTACTTC
CDR3aa: CASSLVSGGGQYF

abundance: -
j_gene: TRBJ1-5
d_gene: -
v_gene: TRBV12-3/TRBV12-4
CDR3nt: TGTGCCAGCAGTTTAAAGGCGGATCAGCCCCAGCATTTT
CDR3aa: CASSLKADQPQHF

abundance: many
j_gene: TRBJ1-1
d_gene: -
v_gene: TRBV5-1
CDR3nt: TGCGCCAGTCACTCGAACACGGGGAACACTGAAGCTTTCTTT
CDR3aa: CASHSNTGNTEAFF

abundance: -
j_gene: TRBJ1-2
d_gene: -
v_gene: TRBV27
CDR3nt: TGTGCCAGCAGTTTAGGCCGGGAAGCTAACTATGGCTACACCTTC
CDR3aa: CASSLGREANYGYTF

abundance: once
j_gene: TRBJ1-1
d_gene: TRBD1
v_gene: TRBV2
CDR3nt: TGTGCCAGCAGTGAACAGGGGGTTTTGAACACTGAAGCTTTCTTT
CDR3aa: CASSEQGVLNTEAFF

abundance: few
j_gene: TRBJ1-5
d_gene: -
v_gene: TRBV24-1
CDR3nt: TGTGCCACCAGTGCGCAGGGTAATCAGCCCCAGCATTTT
CDR3aa: CATSAQGNQPQHF

abundance: -
j_gene: TRBJ1-2
d_gene: TRBD1
v_gene: TRBV19
CDR3nt: TGTGCCAGTAGTTGGCCGGGACAGGGGGCCTATGGCTACACCTTC
CDR3aa: CASSWPGQGAYGYTF

abundance: -
j_gene: TRBJ2-4
d_gene: TRBD2
v_gene: TRBV9
CDR3nt: TGTGCCAGCAGCCCCGAGGGGGACCAGCGGGGGGTCGGCAAAAACATTCAGTACTTC
CDR3aa: CASSPEGDQRGVGKNIQYF

abundance: -
j_gene: TRBJ1-2
d_gene: -
v_gene: TRBV6-4
CDR3nt: TGTGCCAGCAGTGAAGGGGTTAACTATGGCTACACCTTC
CDR3aa: CASSEGVNYGYTF

abundance: few
j_gene: TRBJ2-3
d_gene: TRBD1
v_gene: TRBV11-2
CDR3nt: TGTGCCAGCAGCTTTCAACTTCCCTCGGGACAGGGGGCGGGAAGTACGCAGTATTTT
CDR3aa: CASSFQLPSGQGAGSTQYF

abundance: few
j_gene: TRBJ1-5
d_gene: -
v_gene: TRBV6-2/TRBV6-3
CDR3nt: TGTGCCAGCAGTTACTCGACGGGAATAAGCAATCAGCCCCAGCATTTT
CDR3aa: CASSYSTGISNQPQHF

abundance: -
j_gene: TRBJ2-5
d_gene: -
v_gene: TRBV6-1
CDR3nt: TGTGCCAGCAGTGAAGTCGGGGGTCCGGAGACCCAGTACTTC
CDR3aa: CASSEVGGPETQYF

abundance: -
j_gene: TRBJ1-1
d_gene: -
v_gene: TRBV9
CDR3nt: TGTGCCAGCAGCGTAGTGGGGCGGATCACTGAAGCTTTCTTT
CDR3aa: CASSVVGRITEAFF

abundance: -
j_gene: TRBJ2-2
d_gene: -
v_gene: TRBV6-1
CDR3nt: TGTGCCAGCAGTGACATCGGGGAGCTGTTTTTT
CDR3aa: CASSDIGELFF

abundance: -
j_gene: TRBJ1-1
d_gene: -
v_gene: TRBV3-1/TRBV3-2
CDR3nt: TGTGCCAGCAGCCAAGCCGACTCGACTGAAGCTTTCTTT
CDR3aa: CASSQADSTEAFF

abundance: -
j_gene: TRBJ1-5
d_gene: -
v_gene: TRBV2
CDR3nt: TGTGCCAGTCAGGGAAACAATCAGCCCCAGCATTTT
CDR3aa: CASQGNNQPQHF

abundance: -
j_gene: TRBJ1-6
d_gene: TRBD1
v_gene: TRBV9
CDR3nt: TGTGCCAGCAGCGTAGGGGACAGGGGCCCTCCTCCCCTCCACTTT
CDR3aa: CASSVGDRGPPPLHF

abundance: -
j_gene: TRBJ2-7
d_gene: -
v_gene: TRBV30
CDR3nt: TGTGCCTGGAGGCGCCCGAGTAGAAACTTC
CDR3aa: CAWRRPSRNF

abundance: -
j_gene: TRBJ1-2
d_gene: TRBD1
v_gene: TRBV6-5
CDR3nt: TGTGCCAGCAGGAGACAGGGACGCTATGGCTACACCTTC
CDR3aa: CASRRQGRYGYTF

abundance: -
j_gene: TRBJ1-5
d_gene: TRBD1
v_gene: TRBV19
CDR3nt: TGTGCCAGTAGTATATCAGGGGGGAATCAGCCCCAGCATTTT
CDR3aa: CASSISGGNQPQHF

abundance: -
j_gene: TRBJ2-3
d_gene: -
v_gene: TRBV5-1
CDR3nt: TGCGCCAGCCTGTCGCGGGGCAGCACAGATACGCAGTATTTT
CDR3aa: CASLSRGSTDTQYF

abundance: once
j_gene: TRBJ1-1
d_gene: -
v_gene: TRBV6-5
CDR3nt: TGTGCCGGCACTCGGGGTGTTGCGACTGAAGCTTTCTTT
CDR3aa: CAGTRGVATEAFF

abundance: few
j_gene: TRBJ1-2
d_gene: -
v_gene: TRBV14
CDR3nt: TGTGCCAGCAGCCAGCGGGACGGATATGGCTACACCTTC
CDR3aa: CASSQRDGYGYTF

abundance: -
j_gene: TRBJ1-5
d_gene: -
v_gene: TRBV3-1/TRBV3-2
CDR3nt: TGTGCCAGCAGCCAAGCTGGCCCCAATCAGCCCCAGCATTTT
CDR3aa: CASSQAGPNQPQHF

abundance: -
j_gene: TRBJ1-2
d_gene: -
v_gene: TRBV19
CDR3nt: TGTGCCAGTAGTAGCCCATCAGGGGTGAACTATGGCTACACCTTC
CDR3aa: CASSSPSGVNYGYTF

abundance: -
j_gene: TRBJ1-3
d_gene: -
v_gene: TRBV11-2
CDR3nt: TGTGCCAGCAGCTTAGCGGGGGGGAGAGACACCATATATTTT
CDR3aa: CASSLAGGRDTIYF